This TCR beta chain was recovered during a study of siplizumab effects on memory and regulatory T cells. Findings and limits, study-wide: Mapping to unstimulated subsets was achieved for only a minor fraction of alloreactive clones. Mappable alloreactive CD4+ clones came from Treg cells around 70% of the time on average with siplizumab, against 25% to 30% in controls. Apparently more diverse than memory cells, naive T cells also seemed major alloresponse contributors.

Sequencing used immunoSEQ multiplex PCR; TCRdb keeps in-frame clones, though not all of them. In the table there are about 75,000 clones, roughly 93% of which are singletons. As for this clone: The antigen is not known.

The germline gives CDR1 SGDLS, CDR2 YYNGEE. CDR3 length: 13 residues. This clonotype was obtained from a human donor in good health. Sequenced: CD8+ T cells sorted from blood. V and J are TRBV9 and TRBJ2-5; D remains ambiguous. The J call may not be correct, given that the DNA end is closer to TRBJ2-7. CDR3 sequence reads: CASSVGYGYEQYF. In DNA, the CDR3 is TGTGCCAGCAGCGTAGGATACGGGTACGAGCAGTACTTC.